The 31 T cell receptor beta chains reported below all come from one sample, sequenced in a study of T cell responses to AZD1222 COVID-19 vaccine. The assay was immunoSEQ multiplex PCR, and TCRdb's table has in-frame clones only and misses some. The repertoire consists of approximately 190,000 clones, with approximately 90% occurring once and the leading ten covering approximately 4%. The material sequenced was peripheral blood, taken 28 days after the second dose of the MenACWY control vaccine. These receptors originate from an adult who received the MenACWY meningococcal vaccine as a control.

The chain combines TRBV6-5 with TRBJ1-1; D may be TRBD1 (6 bases). This CDR3 has 14 amino acids. The ends were cut back, 6 bases at V and 1 base at J, with 12 bases in the middle. Germline values: CDR1 MNHEY, CDR2 SVGAGI. The CDR3 sequence is CASRAGTRNTEAFF. DNA for the CDR3: TGTGCCAGCAGAGCCGGGACAAGGAACACTGAAGCTTTCTTT.

The V call is TRBV4-2, the J call TRBJ2-1, with D unresolved. CDR1 is LGHNA, CDR2 YNFKEQ, per germline. V was trimmed by 2 bases and J by 7 bases, leaving 12 bases between them. The CDR3 contains 14 residues. CDR3 sequence (DNA): TGTGCCAGCAGCCAATATCTAGGCCGGAATGAGCAGTTCTTC. Encoded protein: CASSQYLGRNEQFF.

Note on this clone: This specimen includes other DNA sequences encoding the same CDR3. The CDR3 protein is CSVADGLLGNQPQHF. The CDR3 bases are TGCAGCGTTGCGGACGGTCTTTTAGGAAATCAGCCCCAGCATTTT. The chain combines TRBV29-1 with TRBJ1-5; D gene uncertain. Per germline, CDR1 SQVTM and CDR2 ANQGSEA. V was cut by 4 bases and J by 4 bases, with 17 bases left in between. There are 15 residues in the CDR3. The variable domain in full, completed from reference TRBV29-1 and TRBJ1-5, reads SAVISQKPSRDICQRGTSLTIQCQVDSQVTMMFWYRQQPGQSLTLIATANQGSEATYESGFVIDKFPISRPNLTFSTLTVSNMSPEDSSIYLCSVADGLLGNQPQHFGDGTRLSIL.

This chain uses TRBV24-1 with TRBJ2-3, with 7 bases fitting TRBD2. Germline loops: CDR1 KGHDR, CDR2 SFDVKD. This CDR3 spans 17 amino acids. The V segment lost 4 bases and the J segment 2 bases; nucleotides outside the gene matches: 11. The CDR3 here is CATSDPASGWNTDTQYF. The CDR3 DNA follows: TGTGCCACCAGTGACCCCGCTAGCGGCTGGAACACAGATACGCAGTATTTT.

The gene calls are TRBV6-6 and TRBJ1-2, with D unclear. Per germline, CDR1 MNHNY and CDR2 SVGAGI (reference sequence). The CDR3 extends over 15 amino acids. The V gene lost 2 bases and the J gene lost 6 bases, with 16 bases spanning the gap. The CDR3 reads CASSYPRASGNGYTF. CDR3 DNA: TGTGCCAGCAGTTACCCCCGGGCCTCGGGCAATGGCTACACCTTC.

The chain carries TRBV7-2 and TRBJ2-7; D remains unclear. This CDR3 comprises 13 residues. Trimming left V 5 bases short and J 2 bases short, with 10 bases between. Germline-derived CDR1 and CDR2 are SGHTA and FQGNSA. The CDR3 region has the DNA TGTGCCAGCAGCGCCGACGGTGCCTACGAGCAGTACTTC. This codes for CASSADGAYEQYF.

V and J are TRBV3-1 (or the pseudogene TRBV3-2) and TRBJ2-7, with D uncertain. V was cut by 1 base and J by 6 bases, with 13 bases left in between. The germline V gene has CDR1 LGHDT and CDR2 YNNKEL (reference sequence). CDR3 length: 14 amino acids. The chain's CDR3 is CASSQAAPASEQYF. In DNA, the CDR3 is TGTGCCAGCAGCCAAGCGGCCCCAGCCAGCGAGCAGTACTTC.

CDR3 in DNA: TGTGCCAGCAGCTACGACAGGGGATCTAATGAAAAACTGTTTTTT. Translated, it gives CASSYDRGSNEKLFF. The V gene is TRBV7-8, the J gene TRBJ1-4, with 8 bases fitting TRBD1. J gave up 3 bases and V 4 bases, and 4 bases lay outside the gene matches. This CDR3 has 15 residues. The V gene's germline CDR1 is SGHVS and CDR2 FQNEAQ.

The chain recombines TRBV9 with TRBJ1-3; no definite D call. Germline assignment: CDR1 SGDLS and CDR2 YYNGEE. Trimming stripped 1 base from V and 0 bases from J, with 14 bases between. The CDR3 is 17 amino acids. The CDR3 sequence is CASSVYDGFNSGNTIYF. Written as DNA, the CDR3 is TGTGCCAGCAGCGTATATGACGGGTTTAACTCTGGAAACACCATATATTTT.

The rearrangement joins TRBV5-1 to TRBJ2-1; 9 bases fit TRBD1. The CDR3 spans 15 residues. Germline CDR1 and CDR2: SGHRS and YFSETQ. V shed 6 bases, J shed 4 bases, and the junction held 8 bases outside the gene matches. This CDR3 reads CASTWGQGRYNEQFF. DNA for the CDR3: TGCGCCAGCACCTGGGGACAGGGTAGATACAATGAGCAGTTCTTC.

The genes are TRBV28 and TRBJ2-1; D ambiguous. Germline CDR1 MDHEN, CDR2 SYDVKM. V lost 3 bases and J lost 4, with 10 bases in between. The CDR3 spans 14 residues. In nucleotides, the CDR3 is TGTGCCAGCAGTTTCAGAAAAAATTACAATGAGCAGTTCTTC. Translated, it gives CASSFRKNYNEQFF.

The chain employs TRBV13 and TRBJ1-1; D is undetermined. V was pared by 5 bases and J by 1 base, with 14 bases between. CDR3 length: 15 amino acids. Germline lookup yields CDR1 PRHDT and CDR2 FYEKMQ (reference sequence). The CDR3 DNA follows: TGTGCCAGCAGCCGCCGCCGGGCAGCGAACACTGAAGCTTTCTTT. Translation: CASSRRRAANTEAFF.

The J gene is TRBJ2-7, the V gene TRBV5-1; possibly TRBD1 for D (5 bases). This CDR3 has 13 amino acids. V lost 0 bases to trimming and J lost 5 bases, with 9 bases between them. Per germline, CDR1 SGHRS and CDR2 YFSETQ. The CDR3: CASSLGGIDEQYF. CDR3 sequence (DNA): TGCGCCAGCAGCTTGGGGGGCATCGACGAGCAGTACTTC.

The chain has TRBV7-2 and TRBJ1-3, with D uncertain. The germline CDR1 and CDR2 sequences are SGHTA and FQGNSA. The V end was cut by 0 bases, the J end by 3 bases, with 15 bases between. The CDR3 runs to 17 residues. The CDR3 loop is CASSLASVNRIGNTIYF. In DNA form, the CDR3 reads TGTGCCAGCAGCTTAGCCTCAGTAAACCGGATTGGAAACACCATATATTTT.

This chain uses TRBV3-1 (or the pseudogene TRBV3-2) with TRBJ2-3; TRBD2 matches at 14 bases. The CDR3 is 15 amino acids. In germline, CDR1 is LGHDT, CDR2 YNNKEL (reference sequence). V shed 8 bases, J shed 3 bases, and the junction held 4 bases outside the gene matches. In nucleotides, the CDR3 is TGTGCCAGCCAAAGACTAGCGGGAGGGACAGATACGCAGTATTTT. Its protein product is CASQRLAGGTDTQYF.

The J gene is TRBJ1-4, the V gene TRBV30; no definite D call. Germline values: CDR1 GTSNPN, CDR2 SVGIG (reference sequence). V was clipped by 0 bases and J by 4 bases, with 12 bases between them. The CDR3 sequence is 15 residues long. CDR3 in amino acids: CAWSVRGLGNEKLFF. Here the CDR3 DNA reads TGTGCCTGGAGTGTACGGGGTTTAGGTAATGAAAAACTGTTTTTT.

The V call is TRBV12-5, the J call TRBJ2-3, with TRBD2 matching 15 bases. Germline V lookup: CDR1 LGHNT, CDR2 FRNRAP. The CDR3 consists of 16 residues. With 5 bases clipped from V and 8 bases from J, the junction kept 8 bases outside the gene matches. The CDR3: CASGPGTSGRSVTQYF. CDR3 nucleotides: TGTGCTAGTGGTCCCGGGACTAGCGGGAGGTCGGTTACGCAGTATTTT.

The chain uses TRBV18 and TRBJ1-6; 7 bases map to TRBD1. This CDR3 region has 16 residues. The germline V gene encodes CDR1 KGHSH and CDR2 LQKENI. Losses at the gene ends were 1 base for V and 6 bases for J; bases not matched to a gene: 6. CDR3 loop: CASSPLRGQPNSPLHF. CDR3 nucleotide sequence: TGTGCCAGCTCACCACTACGGGGACAGCCTAATTCACCCCTCCACTTT. Combining the CDR3 with reference TRBV18 and TRBJ1-6 gives the whole variable domain NAGVMQNPRHLVRRRGQEARLRCSPMKGHSHVYWYRQLPEEGLKFMVYLQKENIIDESGMPKERFSAEFPKEGPSILRIQQVVRGDSAAYFCASSPLRGQPNSPLHFGNGTRLTVT.

The chain carries TRBV7-3 and TRBJ2-2; D possibly matches TRBD1 or TRBD2 (5 bases each). V was clipped by 6 bases and J by 3 bases, with 20 bases between them. The V gene's germline CDR1 is SGHTA and CDR2 FQGTGA. CDR3 length equals 17 residues. The CDR3 nucleotides read TGTGCCAGCAGTCAAAAACGGGGCCTTAGGGACACCGGGGAGCTGTTTTTT. Encoded protein: CASSQKRGLRDTGELFF.

This clone has just a few counts. The chain couples TRBV5-4 to TRBJ2-7, with 11 bases aligning to TRBD2. The CDR3 spans 14 residues. CDR1 SGHNT and CDR2 YYREEE come from the germline V gene (reference sequence). V shed 0 bases, J shed 9 bases, and the junction held 5 bases outside the gene matches. CDR3 sequence reads: CASSLGLAGPSQYF. The CDR3 region has the DNA TGTGCCAGCAGCTTGGGACTAGCGGGGCCTTCGCAGTACTTC.

The chain joins TRBV19 to TRBJ1-5, with TRBD1 identical over 9 bases. Germline V gene sequence: CDR1 LNHDA, CDR2 SQIVND (reference sequence). V was clipped by 6 bases and J by 2 bases; unmatched bases: 8. The CDR3 is made up of 16 amino acids. The CDR3 protein is CASRDLTGGGNQPQHF. The CDR3 DNA reads TGTGCCAGTAGGGACCTTACAGGGGGCGGCAATCAGCCCCAGCATTTT.

CDR3 bases: TGTGCCAGCAGTAGTGCAGGGCCAGCCTCTGGGGCCAACGTCCTGACTTTC. This gives the protein CASSSAGPASGANVLTF. The chain is built from TRBV6-2 or TRBV6-3 and TRBJ2-6, with TRBD1 as a possible D gene (5 bases). CDR3 length: 17 amino acids. Germline CDR1 is MNHEY and CDR2 is SVGEGT. V was trimmed by 5 bases and J by 0 bases, leaving 14 bases between them.

The V gene is TRBV25-1, the J gene TRBJ1-3; TRBD1 matches 8 bases. Looked up from germline, CDR1 is MGHDK and CDR2 is SYGVNS. V lost 3 bases, J lost 7 bases, and 5 bases stayed unmatched. The CDR3 has 14 residues. CDR3 sequence: CASSDQDRVNTIYF. The CDR3, as DNA: TGTGCCAGCAGTGACCAGGACAGGGTGAACACCATATATTTT.

The chain has TRBV7-2 and TRBJ2-7; possible D gene TRBD2, 6 bases. CDR3 size: 15 residues. Trimming cost V 1 base and J 2 bases, with 12 bases left between them. CDR1 and CDR2 from the germline V gene are SGHTA and FQGNSA. CDR3 nucleotide sequence: TGTGCCAGCAGCTTAGGGGTAGCGGAGACCTACGAGCAGTACTTC. The encoded protein is CASSLGVAETYEQYF.

The chain combines TRBV15 with TRBJ2-1; D ambiguous. Germline CDR1 reads LNHNV; CDR2 reads YYDKDF (reference sequence). The CDR3 consists of 14 residues. Trimming took 7 bases from V and 2 from J, leaving 12 bases between them. This CDR3 is CATTLAIPYNEQFF. The CDR3 DNA reads as TGTGCCACCACCTTAGCAATCCCCTACAATGAGCAGTTCTTC.

This clone has just a few counts. This sequence joins TRBV6-2 or TRBV6-3 and TRBJ1-1; D is undetermined. There are 13 residues in the CDR3. The V end was cut by 4 bases, the J end by 1 base, with 7 bases between. Germline assignment: CDR1 MNHEY and CDR2 SVGEGT. The CDR3 bases are TGTGCCAGCAGTTCAACACGGAACACTGAAGCTTTCTTT. It codes for CASSSTRNTEAFF.

V usage is TRBV28 and J usage is TRBJ1-2, with 8 bases fitting TRBD1. The V segment lost 6 bases and the J segment 3 bases; nucleotides outside the gene matches: 6. Germline assignment: CDR1 MDHEN and CDR2 SYDVKM. The CDR3 spans 14 residues. The CDR3 region has the DNA TGTGCCAGCAGGGGCAGGGGGCCGTACTATGGCTACACCTTC. This encodes CASRGRGPYYGYTF.

This chain links TRBV6-5 with TRBJ1-5, with D possibly being TRBD1 (5 bases). This CDR3 is built from 11 residues. V lost 8 bases and J 7 bases, leaving 9 bases between the germline ends. Germline V lookup: CDR1 MNHEY, CDR2 SVGAGI. In DNA form, the CDR3 reads TGTGCCAGCGGGACGGGACAGCCCCAGCATTTT. Residues: CASGTGQPQHF.

This chain connects TRBV3-1 (or the pseudogene TRBV3-2) to TRBJ2-2; perhaps D is TRBD1 or TRBD2 (5 bases each). The CDR3 sequence is 17 residues long. The V gene's germline CDR1 is LGHDT and CDR2 YNNKEL (reference sequence). Trimming stripped 4 bases from V and 5 bases from J, with 20 bases between. Here the CDR3 DNA reads TGTGCCAGCAGCCCCACGTTTGGGACGGACGAAACCGGGGAGCTGTTTTTT. Encoded protein: CASSPTFGTDETGELFF.

The chain uses TRBV6-5 and TRBJ2-3; 7 positions match TRBD2. Germline assignment: CDR1 MNHEY and CDR2 SVGAGI. V lost 2 bases and J lost 6; bases outside the gene matches: 8. CDR3 length equals 15 residues. CDR3 protein: CASSYREEGRDTQYF. Here the CDR3 DNA reads TGTGCCAGCAGTTACCGGGAGGAGGGGCGGGATACGCAGTATTTT.

The rearrangement uses TRBV5-3 and TRBJ2-7, with 9 bases fitting TRBD2. TRBV5-3 is flagged as an ORF with uncertain function. V gave up 4 bases and J gave up 4 bases; unmatched junction bases: 12. The CDR3 runs to 16 residues. The CDR3 DNA reads as TGTGCCAGAAGCCCCTTAGGTAGCGGGAGAGGATACGAGCAGTACTTC. Amino acid sequence: CARSPLGSGRGYEQYF.